This record looks at one T cell receptor (beta chain) sequence and its context. The target antigen is unknown. This sample was included in a study of response to subunit inactivated influenza vaccine. Study-wide points: Each seasonal flu vaccination may recruit only limited new T cells, authors suggested.

TCRdb independently ran MiXCR on the RT-PCR reads; one entry per CDR3 protein. The top ten clones hold approximately 10% of a sample with a few hundred thousand distinct CDR3 sequences, 14% of them seen once. Trimming pared 6 bases from V and 2 bases from J, leaving 22 bases between. Germline CDR1 is MNHEY and CDR2 is SMNVEV (reference sequence). The CDR3 is 17 residues long. The chain employs TRBV27 and TRBJ2-5; tentative D call: TRBD1 (6 bases). This sample comprised PBMCs from blood, obtained 11 to 12 days after vaccination. The source of this sequence is a man aged 45-60 years who received an inactivated influenza vaccine. The CDR3 loop reads CASSRIPRQGLQETQYF. Here the CDR3 DNA reads TGTGCCAGCAGCCGAATCCCACGTCAGGGGCTGCAAGAGACCCAGTACTTC.